The clone carrying this T cell receptor (beta chain) was seen a few times. The CDR3 has 13 residues. CDR1 is SQVTM, CDR2 ANQGSEA, per germline. The V and J ends lost 5 bases and 4 bases respectively, with 14 bases between them. The data belong to a study of regulatory T cells in long-lasting Graves disease. Arm-PCR of CDR3 regions and iRepertoire HTBI primers were the basis on which TCR beta libraries were built. In TCRdb, the multiplex PCR reads were re-called with MiXCR into one record per CDR3 protein. The data show 620,000 or so distinct CDR3 sequences, with about 15% seen just once and 18% held by the top ten. This sample's time point: newly diagnosed GD, antithyroid drugs for less than 3 months. PBMC RNA was the source of the TCR library. A nine-milliliter sample of peripheral blood was drawn into EDTA tubes. The same data also contributed to another study, on T cells in Graves' hyperthyroidism and ophthalmopathy. That paper adds: The hyperthyroidism patients had all been newly diagnosed, and their disease duration was under 2 months. Their ages ranged from 18 to 65 years.

The sequences come from peripheral blood mononuclear cells (PBMCs), collected at new diagnosis, from a patient treated with antithyroid drugs. J is TRBJ1-1 and V is TRBV29-1; D not resolved. This clonotype was obtained from a woman under 40 with Graves disease. CDR3 nucleotide sequence: TGCAGCGTTAATGATCTAAGCACCACTGAAGCTTTCTTT. This sequence encodes CSVNDLSTTEAFF. The variable domain in full, with the rest retrieved from reference TRBV29-1 and TRBJ1-1, is SAVISQKPSRDICQRGTSLTIQCQVDSQVTMMFWYRQQPGQSLTLIATANQGSEATYESGFVIDKFPISRPNLTFSTLTVSNMSPEDSSIYLCSVNDLSTTEAFFGQGTRLTVV.